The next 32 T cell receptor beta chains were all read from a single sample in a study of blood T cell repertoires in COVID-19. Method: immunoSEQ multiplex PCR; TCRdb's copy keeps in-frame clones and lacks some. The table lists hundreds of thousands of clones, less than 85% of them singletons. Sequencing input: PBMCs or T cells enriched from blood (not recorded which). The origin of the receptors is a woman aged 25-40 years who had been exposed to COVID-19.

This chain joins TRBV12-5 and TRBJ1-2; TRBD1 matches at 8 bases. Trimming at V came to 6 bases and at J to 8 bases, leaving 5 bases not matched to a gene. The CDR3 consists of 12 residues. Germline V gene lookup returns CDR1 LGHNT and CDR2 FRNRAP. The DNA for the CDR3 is TGTGCTAGTGGCGCCGGACAGGGAGGCTACACCTTC. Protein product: CASGAGQGGYTF.

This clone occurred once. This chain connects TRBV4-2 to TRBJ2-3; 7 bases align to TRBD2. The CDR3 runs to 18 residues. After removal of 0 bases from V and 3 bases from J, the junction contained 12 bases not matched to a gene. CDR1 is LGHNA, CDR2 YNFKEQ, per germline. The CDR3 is CASSQDQVASGGTDTQYF. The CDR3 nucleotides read TGTGCCAGCAGCCAAGATCAGGTGGCTAGCGGTGGTACAGATACGCAGTATTTT.

CDR3 sequence reads: CASSLLGTSGIEEQYF. The CDR3 region has the DNA TGCGCCAGCAGCCTGCTAGGGACTAGCGGGATAGAGGAGCAGTACTTC. The chain carries TRBV5-1 and TRBJ2-7; 13 bases are shared with TRBD2. CDR1 SGHRS and CDR2 YFSETQ come from the germline V gene. The CDR3 loop spans 16 amino acids. The ends lost 4 bases at V and 7 bases at J; junction bases unmatched: 11.

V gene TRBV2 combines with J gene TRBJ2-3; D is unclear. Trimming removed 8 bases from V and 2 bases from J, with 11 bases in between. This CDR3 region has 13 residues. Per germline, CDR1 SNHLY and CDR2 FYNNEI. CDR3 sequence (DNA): TGTGCCAGCTCACCTCTCTACACAGATACGCAGTATTTT. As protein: CASSPLYTDTQYF.

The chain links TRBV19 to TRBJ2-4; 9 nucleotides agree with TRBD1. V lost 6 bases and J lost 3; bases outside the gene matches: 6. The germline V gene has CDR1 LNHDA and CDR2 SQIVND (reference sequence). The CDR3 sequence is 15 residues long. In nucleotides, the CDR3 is TGTGCCAGTAGAAACAGGGGGCTGGGCAAAAACATTCAGTACTTC. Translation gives CASRNRGLGKNIQYF. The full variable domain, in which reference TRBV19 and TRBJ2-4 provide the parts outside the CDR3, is DGGITQSPKYLFRKEGQNVTLSCEQNLNHDAMYWYRQDPGQGLRLIYYSQIVNDFQKGDIAEGYSVSREKKESFPLTVTSAQKNPTAFYLCASRNRGLGKNIQYFGAGTRLSVL.

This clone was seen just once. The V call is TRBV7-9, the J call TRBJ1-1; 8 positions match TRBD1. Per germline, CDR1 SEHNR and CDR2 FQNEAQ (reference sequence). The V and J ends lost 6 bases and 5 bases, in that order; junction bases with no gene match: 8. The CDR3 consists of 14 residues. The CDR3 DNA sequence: TGTGCCAGCAGGACAGGGGCCAGGAGAACTGAAGCTTTCTTT. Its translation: CASRTGARRTEAFF.

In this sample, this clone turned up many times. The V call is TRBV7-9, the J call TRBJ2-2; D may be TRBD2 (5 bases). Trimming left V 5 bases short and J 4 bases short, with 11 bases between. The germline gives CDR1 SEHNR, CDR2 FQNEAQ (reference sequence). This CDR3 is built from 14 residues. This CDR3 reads CASSPLGSTGELFF. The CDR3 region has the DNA TGTGCCAGCAGCCCCCTAGGGAGCACCGGGGAGCTGTTTTTT.

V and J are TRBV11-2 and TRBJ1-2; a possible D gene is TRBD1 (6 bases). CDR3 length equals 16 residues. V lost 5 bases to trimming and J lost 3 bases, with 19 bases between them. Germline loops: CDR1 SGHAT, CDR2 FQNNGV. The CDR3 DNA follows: TGTGCCAGCAGCCCGGGACAAACCTTCTATGACTATGGCTACACCTTC. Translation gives CASSPGQTFYDYGYTF.

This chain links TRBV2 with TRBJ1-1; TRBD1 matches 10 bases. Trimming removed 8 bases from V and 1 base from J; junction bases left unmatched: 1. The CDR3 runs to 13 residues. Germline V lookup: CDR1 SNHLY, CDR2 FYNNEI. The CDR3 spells CASRDRGNTEAFF. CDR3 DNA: TGTGCCAGCCGGGACAGGGGGAACACTGAAGCTTTCTTT.

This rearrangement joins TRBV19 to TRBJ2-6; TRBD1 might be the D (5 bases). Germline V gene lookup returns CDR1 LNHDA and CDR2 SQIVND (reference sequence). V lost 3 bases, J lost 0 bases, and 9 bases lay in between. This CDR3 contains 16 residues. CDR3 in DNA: TGTGCCAGTAGTATCCAGGGATTCTCTGGGGCCAACGTCCTGACTTTC. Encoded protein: CASSIQGFSGANVLTF.

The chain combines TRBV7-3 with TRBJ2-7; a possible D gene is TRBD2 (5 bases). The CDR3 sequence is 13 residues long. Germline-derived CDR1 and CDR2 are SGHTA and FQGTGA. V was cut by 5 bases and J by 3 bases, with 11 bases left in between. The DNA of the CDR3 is TGTGCCAGCAGCGTTGGAGGTAACTACGAGCAGTACTTC. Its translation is CASSVGGNYEQYF.

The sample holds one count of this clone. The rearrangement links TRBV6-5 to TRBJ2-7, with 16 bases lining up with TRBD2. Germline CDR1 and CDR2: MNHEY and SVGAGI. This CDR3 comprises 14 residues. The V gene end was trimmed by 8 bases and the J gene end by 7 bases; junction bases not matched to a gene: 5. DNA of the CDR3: TGTGCCAGCGGGACTAGCGGGGGGGCCTGGGAGCAGTACTTC. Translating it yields CASGTSGGAWEQYF.

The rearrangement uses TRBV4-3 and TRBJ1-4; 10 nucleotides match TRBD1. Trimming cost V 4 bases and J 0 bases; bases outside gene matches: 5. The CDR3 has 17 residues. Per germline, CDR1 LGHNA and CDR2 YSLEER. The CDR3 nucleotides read TGCGCCAGCAGCCTCAATGGACAGGGGGCAACTAATGAAAAACTGTTTTTT. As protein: CASSLNGQGATNEKLFF.

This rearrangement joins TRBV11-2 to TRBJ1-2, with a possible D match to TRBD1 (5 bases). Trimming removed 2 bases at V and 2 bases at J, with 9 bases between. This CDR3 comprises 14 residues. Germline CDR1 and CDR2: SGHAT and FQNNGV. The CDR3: CASSLLGVNYGYTF. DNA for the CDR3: TGTGCCAGCAGCTTATTAGGGGTGAACTATGGCTACACCTTC.

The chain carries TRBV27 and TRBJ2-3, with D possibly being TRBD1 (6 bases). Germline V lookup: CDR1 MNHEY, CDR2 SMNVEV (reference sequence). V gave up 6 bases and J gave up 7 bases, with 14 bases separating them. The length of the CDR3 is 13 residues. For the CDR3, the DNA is TGTGCCAGCAGGAGGGGGTCCGCTTATACGCAGTATTTT. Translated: CASRRGSAYTQYF.

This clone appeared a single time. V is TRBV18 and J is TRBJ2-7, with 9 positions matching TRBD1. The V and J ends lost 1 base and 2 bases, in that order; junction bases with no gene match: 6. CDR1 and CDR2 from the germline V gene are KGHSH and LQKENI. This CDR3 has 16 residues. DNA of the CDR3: TGTGCCAGCTCACCACGGACGGGACAGGGTACCTACGAGCAGTACTTC. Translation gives CASSPRTGQGTYEQYF.

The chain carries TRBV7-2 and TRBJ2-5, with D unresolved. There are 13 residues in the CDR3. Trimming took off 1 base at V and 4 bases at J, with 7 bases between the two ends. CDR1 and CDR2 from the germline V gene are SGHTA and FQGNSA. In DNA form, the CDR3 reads TGTGCCAGCAGCTTAGGCGCGAGAGAGACCCAGTACTTC. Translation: CASSLGARETQYF.

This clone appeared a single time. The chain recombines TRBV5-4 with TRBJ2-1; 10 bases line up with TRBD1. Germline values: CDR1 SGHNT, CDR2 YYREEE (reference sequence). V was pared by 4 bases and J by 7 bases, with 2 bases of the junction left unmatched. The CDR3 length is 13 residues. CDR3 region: CASSVGQGNEQFF. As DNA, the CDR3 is TGTGCCAGCAGCGTGGGACAGGGGAATGAGCAGTTCTTC.

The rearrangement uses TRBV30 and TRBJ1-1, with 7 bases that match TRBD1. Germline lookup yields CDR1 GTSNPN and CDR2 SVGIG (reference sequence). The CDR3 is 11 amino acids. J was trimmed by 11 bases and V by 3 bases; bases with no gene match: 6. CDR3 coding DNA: TGTGCCTGGAGAGGGGGCTTTGGTGCTTTCTTT. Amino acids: CAWRGGFGAFF.

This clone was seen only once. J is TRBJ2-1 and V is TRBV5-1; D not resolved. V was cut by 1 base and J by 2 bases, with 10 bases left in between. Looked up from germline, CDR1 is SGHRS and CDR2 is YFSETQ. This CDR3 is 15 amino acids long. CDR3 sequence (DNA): TGCGCCAGCAGCTTGAATCCCCAAACCTACAATGAGCAGTTCTTC. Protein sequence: CASSLNPQTYNEQFF. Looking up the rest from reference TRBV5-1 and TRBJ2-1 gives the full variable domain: KAGVTQTPRYLIKTRGQQVTLSCSPISGHRSVSWYQQTPGQGLQFLFEYFSETQRNKGNFPGRFSGRQFSNSRSEMNVSTLELGDSALYLCASSLNPQTYNEQFFGPGTRLTVL.

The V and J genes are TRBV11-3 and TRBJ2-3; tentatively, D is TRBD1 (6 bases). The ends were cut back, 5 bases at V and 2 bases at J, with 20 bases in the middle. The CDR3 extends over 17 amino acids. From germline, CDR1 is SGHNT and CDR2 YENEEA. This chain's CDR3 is CASSPTRQGIITDTQYF. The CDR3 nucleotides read TGTGCCAGCAGCCCGACCCGGCAGGGGATCATCACAGATACGCAGTATTTT. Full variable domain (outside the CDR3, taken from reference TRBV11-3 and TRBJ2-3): EAGVVQSPRYKIIEKKQPVAFWCNPISGHNTLYWYLQNLGQGPELLIRYENEEAVDDSQLPKDRFSAERLKGVDSTLKIQPAELGDSAVYLCASSPTRQGIITDTQYFGPGTRLTVL.

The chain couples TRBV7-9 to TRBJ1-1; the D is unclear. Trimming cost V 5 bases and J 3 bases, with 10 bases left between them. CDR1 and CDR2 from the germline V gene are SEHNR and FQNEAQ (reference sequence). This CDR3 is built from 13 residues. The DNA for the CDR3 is TGTGCCAGCAGCCAAATGGCACACACTGAAGCTTTCTTT. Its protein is CASSQMAHTEAFF.

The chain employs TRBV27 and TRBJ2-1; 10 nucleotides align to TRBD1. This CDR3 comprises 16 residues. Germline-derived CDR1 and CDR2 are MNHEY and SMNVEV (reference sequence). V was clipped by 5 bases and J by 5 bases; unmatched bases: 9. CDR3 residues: CASSVLTGQGHNEQFF. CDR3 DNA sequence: TGTGCCAGCAGTGTCTTGACGGGACAGGGGCACAATGAGCAGTTCTTC.

The CDR3 DNA reads TGTGCCTGGACTTTAAGTGAGACTGAAGCTTTCTTT. Encoded protein: CAWTLSETEAFF. J is TRBJ1-1 and V is TRBV30; D not resolved. V lost 4 bases and J lost 5, with 11 bases in between. Per the germline V gene, CDR1 is GTSNPN and CDR2 is SVGIG (reference sequence). The CDR3 extends over 12 amino acids.

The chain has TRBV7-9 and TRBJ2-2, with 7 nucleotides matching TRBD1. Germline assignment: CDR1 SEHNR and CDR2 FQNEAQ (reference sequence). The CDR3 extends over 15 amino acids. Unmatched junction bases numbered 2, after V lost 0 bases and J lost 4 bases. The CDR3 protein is CASSLAGGGTGELFF. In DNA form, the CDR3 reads TGTGCCAGCAGCTTAGCAGGGGGCGGCACCGGGGAGCTGTTTTTT.

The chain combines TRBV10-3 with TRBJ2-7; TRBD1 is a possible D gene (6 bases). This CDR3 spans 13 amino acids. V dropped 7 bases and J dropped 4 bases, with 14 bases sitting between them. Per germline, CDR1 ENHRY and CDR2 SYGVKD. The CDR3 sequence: CAIKLGAPYEQYF. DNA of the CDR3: TGTGCCATCAAGTTGGGGGCGCCGTACGAGCAGTACTTC.

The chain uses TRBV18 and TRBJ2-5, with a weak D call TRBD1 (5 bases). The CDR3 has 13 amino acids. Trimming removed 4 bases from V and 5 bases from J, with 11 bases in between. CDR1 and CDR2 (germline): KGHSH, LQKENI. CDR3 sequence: CASSLIQGETQYF. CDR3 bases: TGTGCCAGCTCACTAATCCAGGGTGAGACCCAGTACTTC.

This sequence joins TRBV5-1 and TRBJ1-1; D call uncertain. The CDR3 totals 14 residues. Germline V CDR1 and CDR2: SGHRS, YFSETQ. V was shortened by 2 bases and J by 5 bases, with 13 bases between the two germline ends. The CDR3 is CASSFGPSGTEAFF. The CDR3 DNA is TGCGCCAGCAGCTTCGGACCCTCGGGAACTGAAGCTTTCTTT.

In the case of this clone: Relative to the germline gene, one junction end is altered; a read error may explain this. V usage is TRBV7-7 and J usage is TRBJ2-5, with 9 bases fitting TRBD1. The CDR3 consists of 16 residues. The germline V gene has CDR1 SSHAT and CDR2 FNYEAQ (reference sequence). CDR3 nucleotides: TGTGCTAGCAGCTTAGGGACAGGGAGGTCGGGAGAGACCCAGTACTTC. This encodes CASSLGTGRSGETQYF.

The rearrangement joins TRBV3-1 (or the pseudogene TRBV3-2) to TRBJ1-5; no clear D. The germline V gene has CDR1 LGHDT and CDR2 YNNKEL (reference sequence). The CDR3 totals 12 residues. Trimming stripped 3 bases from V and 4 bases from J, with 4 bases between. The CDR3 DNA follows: TGTGCCAGCAGCCAGGAGAATCAGCCCCAGCATTTT. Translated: CASSQENQPQHF.

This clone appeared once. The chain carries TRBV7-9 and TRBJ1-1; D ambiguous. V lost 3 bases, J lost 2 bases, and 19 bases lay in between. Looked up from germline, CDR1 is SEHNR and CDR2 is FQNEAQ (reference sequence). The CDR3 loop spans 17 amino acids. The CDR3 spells CASSLLLSFEGNTEAFF. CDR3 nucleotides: TGTGCCAGCAGCTTGTTGTTATCTTTTGAGGGAAACACTGAAGCTTTCTTT. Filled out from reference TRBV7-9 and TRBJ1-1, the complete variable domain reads DTGVSQNPRHKITKRGQNVTFRCDPISEHNRLYWYRQTLGQGPEFLTYFQNEAQLEKSRLLSDRFSAERPKGSFSTLEIQRTEQGDSAMYLCASSLLLSFEGNTEAFFGQGTRLTVV.

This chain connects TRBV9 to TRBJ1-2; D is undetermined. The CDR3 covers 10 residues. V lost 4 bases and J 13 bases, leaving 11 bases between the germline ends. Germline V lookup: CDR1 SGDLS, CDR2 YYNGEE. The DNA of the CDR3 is TGTGCCAGCAGCCCTGCGTCGGGCACCTTC. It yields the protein CASSPASGTF. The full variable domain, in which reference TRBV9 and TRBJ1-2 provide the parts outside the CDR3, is DSGVTQTPKHLITATGQRVTLRCSPRSGDLSVYWYQQSLDQGLQFLIQYYNGEERAKGNILERFSAQQFPDLHSELNLSSLELGDSALYFCASSPASGTFGSGTRLTVV.